This entry is about one T cell receptor beta chain. Antigen specificity is unknown. A universal primer site came from template switching; cDNA carried unique molecular identifiers. Each CDR3 protein is one row after TCRdb ran MiXCR on the 5' RACE reads. Found here are approximately 530,000 distinct CDR3 sequences, approximately 20% of them singletons; the top ten hold 0.45% to 0.5%. The V end lost 6 bases, the J end lost 1 base, and 9 bases lay between the germline ends. This CDR3 has 12 amino acids. Per germline, CDR1 DFQATT and CDR2 SNEGSKA (reference sequence). This specimen belongs to a study of identical twins. The study, taken as a whole, reports: Partly confounded zero-insertion analyses could result from invariant MAIT and iNKT cells.

Each donor was a healthy Caucasian. These records were also assigned to another study, of yellow fever vaccine responses in identical twins.

This chain uses TRBV20-1 with TRBJ2-5; either TRBD1 or TRBD2 may fit D (5 bases each). The sequence came from a woman under 30 in good health. The material sequenced was CD4+ T cells sorted from blood. CDR3 DNA: TGCAGTGCATATGGGACCCAAGAGACCCAGTACTTC. Translation gives CSAYGTQETQYF.